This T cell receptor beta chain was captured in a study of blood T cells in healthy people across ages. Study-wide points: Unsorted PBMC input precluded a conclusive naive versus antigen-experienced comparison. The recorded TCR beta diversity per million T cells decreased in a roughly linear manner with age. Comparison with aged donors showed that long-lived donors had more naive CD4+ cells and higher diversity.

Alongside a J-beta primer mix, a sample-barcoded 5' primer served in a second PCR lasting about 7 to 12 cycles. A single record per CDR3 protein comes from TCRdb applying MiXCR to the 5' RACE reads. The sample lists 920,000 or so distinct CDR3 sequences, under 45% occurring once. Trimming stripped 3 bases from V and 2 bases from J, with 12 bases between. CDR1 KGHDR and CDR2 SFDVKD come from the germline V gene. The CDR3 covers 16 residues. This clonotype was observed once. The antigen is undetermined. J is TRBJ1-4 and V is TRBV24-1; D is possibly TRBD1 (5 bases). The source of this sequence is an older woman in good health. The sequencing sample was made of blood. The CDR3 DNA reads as TGTGCCACCAGTGATGCAAGGGGCTCTACTAATGAAAAACTGTTTTTT. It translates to CATSDARGSTNEKLFF.